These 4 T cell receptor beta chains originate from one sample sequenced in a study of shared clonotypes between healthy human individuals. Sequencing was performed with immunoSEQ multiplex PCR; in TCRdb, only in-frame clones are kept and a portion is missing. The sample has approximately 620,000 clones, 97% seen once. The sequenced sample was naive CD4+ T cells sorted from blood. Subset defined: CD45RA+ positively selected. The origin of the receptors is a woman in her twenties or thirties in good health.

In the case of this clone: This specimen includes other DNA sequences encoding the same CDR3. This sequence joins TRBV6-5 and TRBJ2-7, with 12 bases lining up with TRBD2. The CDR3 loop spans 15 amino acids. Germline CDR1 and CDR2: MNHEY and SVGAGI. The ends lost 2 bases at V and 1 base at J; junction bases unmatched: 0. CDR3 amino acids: CASSYGLAGSYEQYF. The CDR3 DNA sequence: TGTGCCAGCAGTTACGGACTAGCGGGGTCCTACGAGCAGTACTTC.

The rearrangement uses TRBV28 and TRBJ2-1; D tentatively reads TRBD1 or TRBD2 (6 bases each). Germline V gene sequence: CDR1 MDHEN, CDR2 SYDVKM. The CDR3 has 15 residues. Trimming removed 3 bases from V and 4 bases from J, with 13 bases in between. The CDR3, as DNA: TGTGCCAGCAGTTTTAATAGGGGGGTGTACAATGAGCAGTTCTTC. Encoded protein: CASSFNRGVYNEQFF.

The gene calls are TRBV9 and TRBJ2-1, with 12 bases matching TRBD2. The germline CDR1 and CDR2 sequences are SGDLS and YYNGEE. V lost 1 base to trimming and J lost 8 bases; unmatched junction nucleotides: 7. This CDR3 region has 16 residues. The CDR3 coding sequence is TGTGCCAGCAGCGTAACTGGACTAGCGGGGACGGATGAGCAGTTCTTC. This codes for CASSVTGLAGTDEQFF.

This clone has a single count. This chain's CDR3 is CASSLTPYRTGSTTRYREQYF. The CDR3 nucleotides read TGTGCCAGCAGTTTAACCCCTTACCGAACAGGTAGTACTACGCGTTACCGGGAGCAGTACTTC. The rearrangement joins TRBV28 to TRBJ2-7, with a possible D match to TRBD1 (5 bases). Trimming stripped 2 bases from V and 7 bases from J, with 36 bases between. Germline CDR1 MDHEN, CDR2 SYDVKM. The CDR3 sequence is 21 residues long. The full variable domain, in which reference TRBV28 and TRBJ2-7 provide the parts outside the CDR3, is DVKVTQSSRYLVKRTGEKVFLECVQDMDHENMFWYRQDPGLGLRLIYFSYDVKMKEKGDIPEGYSVSREKKERFSLILESASTNQTSMYLCASSLTPYRTGSTTRYREQYFGPGTRLTVT.